This is a list of T cell receptor beta chains from one sample in a study of shared clonotypes between healthy human individuals. TCRdb's copy holds only in-frame clones and misses some; the assay was immunoSEQ multiplex PCR. The data show over a million clones, 78% seen once. Sequences were obtained from memory CD4+ T cells from PBMCs. The source of these receptors is a man younger than 35 in good health. Some clones in this sample may be carry-over from other donors' samples. CDR3s include the opening cysteine and the closing phenylalanine or tryptophan. Fields, in order: J gene, V gene, CDR3 protein.

j_gene: TRBJ2-2
v_gene: TRBV28
CDR3aa: CASSPRRGVRTSGAGELFF

j_gene: TRBJ2-5
v_gene: TRBV30
CDR3aa: CAWSDRQLQETQYF

j_gene: TRBJ1-5
v_gene: TRBV21-1
CDR3aa: CASSCGDRVESNQPQHF

j_gene: TRBJ2-1
v_gene: TRBV9
CDR3aa: CASSVMSLPGDEQFF

j_gene: TRBJ1-4
v_gene: TRBV5-5
CDR3aa: CASSLTGLLATNEKLFF

j_gene: TRBJ1-2
v_gene: TRBV28
CDR3aa: CASSPPGGRASGYTF

j_gene: TRBJ2-3
v_gene: TRBV30
CDR3aa: CAWSVQWGKPDTQYF

j_gene: TRBJ2-4
v_gene: TRBV2
CDR3aa: CASSGTAAAPAIQYF

j_gene: TRBJ2-1
v_gene: TRBV9
CDR3aa: CASSVGLAGAYNEQFF

j_gene: TRBJ1-4
v_gene: TRBV5-1
CDR3aa: CASSLGHPGEKLFF

j_gene: TRBJ2-1
v_gene: TRBV28
CDR3aa: CASSLAGVSEQFF

j_gene: TRBJ2-1
v_gene: TRBV20-1
CDR3aa: CGEESGNEQFF

j_gene: TRBJ1-6
v_gene: TRBV28
CDR3aa: CASSTPLTYNSPLHF

j_gene: TRBJ1-1
v_gene: TRBV18
CDR3aa: CASSLQGINTEAFF

j_gene: TRBJ1-1
v_gene: TRBV6-1
CDR3aa: CASPGQVNTEAFF

j_gene: TRBJ1-5
v_gene: TRBV6-1
CDR3aa: CASSETRGLSNQPQHF

j_gene: TRBJ2-7
v_gene: TRBV6-1
CDR3aa: CASSENSGLYEQYF

j_gene: TRBJ2-7
v_gene: TRBV5-1
CDR3aa: CASSLAQPAPEQYF

j_gene: TRBJ1-5
v_gene: TRBV5-6
CDR3aa: CASSSGRNQPQHF

j_gene: TRBJ1-5
v_gene: TRBV21-1
CDR3aa: CASIKGRASNQPQHF

j_gene: TRBJ2-5
v_gene: TRBV5-1
CDR3aa: CASSQDRVGETQYF

j_gene: TRBJ1-5
v_gene: TRBV19
CDR3aa: CASSESYLPRNQPQHF

j_gene: TRBJ2-7
v_gene: TRBV10-3
CDR3aa: CAISANQGSSYEQYF

j_gene: TRBJ1-2
v_gene: TRBV10-3
CDR3aa: CAISGQDPRYGYTF

j_gene: TRBJ1-5
v_gene: TRBV27
CDR3aa: CASSPTQGAQYSNQPQHF

j_gene: TRBJ1-4
v_gene: TRBV7-6
CDR3aa: CASSSGWDEKLFF

j_gene: TRBJ2-1
v_gene: TRBV7-6
CDR3aa: CASSLGRLSYNEQFF

j_gene: TRBJ2-6
v_gene: TRBV25-1
CDR3aa: CASGRAGGANVLTF

j_gene: TRBJ2-3
v_gene: TRBV4-1
CDR3aa: CASSQDPRTSSLWDTQYF

j_gene: TRBJ1-3
v_gene: TRBV15
CDR3aa: CATKGIGNTIYF

j_gene: TRBJ2-7
v_gene: TRBV25-1
CDR3aa: CASSEGLAAVEQYF

j_gene: TRBJ2-7
v_gene: TRBV27
CDR3aa: CASSPRGHYSPHEQYF

j_gene: TRBJ1-2
v_gene: TRBV6-1
CDR3aa: CASSEARYGYGYTF

j_gene: TRBJ1-4
v_gene: TRBV4-3
CDR3aa: CASSQEFDGRANEKLFF

j_gene: TRBJ2-4
v_gene: TRBV11-2
CDR3aa: CASSLEFGGNIQYF

j_gene: TRBJ2-3
v_gene: TRBV11-2
CDR3aa: CASSLGAASTDTQYF

j_gene: TRBJ2-7
v_gene: TRBV7-9
CDR3aa: CASSLDRGRDEQYF

j_gene: TRBJ2-3
v_gene: TRBV7-8
CDR3aa: CASSLTGQRLAGPTDTQYF

j_gene: TRBJ1-2
v_gene: TRBV6-5
CDR3aa: CASSYGGGGYTF

j_gene: TRBJ1-3
v_gene: TRBV5-1
CDR3aa: CASSPDDGSGNTIYF

j_gene: TRBJ2-3
v_gene: TRBV4-3
CDR3aa: CASSQDPDHSTDTQYF

j_gene: TRBJ2-7
v_gene: TRBV4-2
CDR3aa: CASSRGDRSGSGSYEQYF

j_gene: TRBJ2-4
v_gene: TRBV7-9
CDR3aa: CASSLGVYAGVAKNIQYF